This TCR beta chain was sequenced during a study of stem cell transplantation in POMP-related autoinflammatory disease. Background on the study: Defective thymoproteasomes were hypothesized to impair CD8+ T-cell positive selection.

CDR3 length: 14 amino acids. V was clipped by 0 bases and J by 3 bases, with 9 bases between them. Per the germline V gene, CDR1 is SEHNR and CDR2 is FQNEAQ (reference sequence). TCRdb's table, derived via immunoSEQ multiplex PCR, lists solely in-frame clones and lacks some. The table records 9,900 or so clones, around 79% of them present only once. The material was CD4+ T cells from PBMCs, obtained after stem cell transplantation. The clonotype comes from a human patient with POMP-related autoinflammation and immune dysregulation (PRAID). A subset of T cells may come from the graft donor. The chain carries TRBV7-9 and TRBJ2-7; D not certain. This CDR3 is CASSLAGRLYEQYF. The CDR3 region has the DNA TGTGCCAGCAGCTTAGCGGGAAGGCTCTACGAGCAGTACTTC.